The 30 T cell receptor beta chains below come from one sample, sequenced in a study of control samples from healthy donors and cancer patients. The repertoire was sequenced with immunoSEQ multiplex PCR; TCRdb's copy has only in-frame clones and lacks some. The repertoire holds some 71,000 clones, with about nine tenths as singletons. Sequences were obtained from PBMCs. The receptor set was obtained from a man in his sixties with colorectal cancer.

This chain joins TRBV5-1 and TRBJ2-2; 12 bases match TRBD1. The CDR3 consists of 18 residues. Germline V gene sequence: CDR1 SGHRS, CDR2 YFSETQ. The junction had 10 bases not matched to a gene; V was cut back by 4 bases and J by 3 bases. CDR3 amino acids: CASSTGQGAMGYTGELFF. The DNA for the CDR3 is TGCGCCAGCAGCACGGGACAGGGGGCGATGGGGTACACCGGGGAGCTGTTTTTT.

The chain combines TRBV7-9 with TRBJ2-7; D ambiguous. Trimming took off 1 base at V and 4 bases at J, with 8 bases between the two ends. The CDR3 contains 13 residues. Germline values: CDR1 SEHNR, CDR2 FQNEAQ (reference sequence). Here the CDR3 DNA reads TGTGCCAGCAGCTTAGTTCTGGATTACGAGCAGTACTTC. It specifies CASSLVLDYEQYF.

This chain joins TRBV3-1 (or the pseudogene TRBV3-2) and TRBJ2-5, with 7 bases fitting TRBD1. The CDR3 length is 15 residues. Germline V CDR1 and CDR2: LGHDT, YNNKEL (reference sequence). V lost 2 bases, J lost 2 bases, and 5 bases stayed unmatched. CDR3 region: CASSQYMGQQETQYF. The CDR3 coding sequence is TGTGCCAGCAGCCAATATATGGGACAGCAAGAGACCCAGTACTTC.

This rearrangement joins TRBV6-5 to TRBJ1-6; weak D call: TRBD1 (6 bases). The CDR3 covers 16 residues. In germline, CDR1 is MNHEY, CDR2 SVGAGI. The V and J ends lost 2 bases and 9 bases respectively, with 17 bases between them. Here the CDR3 reads CASSYGPGARGSPLHF. The CDR3 coding sequence is TGTGCCAGCAGTTACGGTCCGGGGGCGCGGGGTTCACCCCTCCACTTT.

Concerning this clone: The junction shows a germline mismatch at one end, possibly a read error. The genes are TRBV27 and TRBJ1-4; D is uncertain. Germline assignment: CDR1 MNHEY and CDR2 SMNVEV (reference sequence). This CDR3 comprises 13 residues. This chain's CDR3 is CASSLSLGEKLFF. Written as DNA, the CDR3 is TGTGCCAGCAGCTTATCCCTTGGGGAAAAACTGTTTTTT.

V is TRBV29-1 and J is TRBJ2-3; no clear D gene. This CDR3 comprises 15 residues. V lost 3 bases and J 1 base, leaving 14 bases between the germline ends. Germline V gene lookup returns CDR1 SQVTM and CDR2 ANQGSEA. The CDR3 DNA follows: TGCAGCGTTGAGGCGGTTACTTCGCGCACAGATACGCAGTATTTT. It yields the protein CSVEAVTSRTDTQYF.

The chain combines TRBV7-9 with TRBJ1-3; 8 bases fit TRBD1. The J segment lost 0 bases and the V segment lost 1 base, leaving 5 bases of the junction unmatched. Germline loops: CDR1 SEHNR, CDR2 FQNEAQ (reference sequence). The length of the CDR3 is 17 residues. CDR3 DNA sequence: TGTGCCAGCAGCTTAGGGGACAGGCAGTTCTCTGGAAACACCATATATTTT. It is translated as CASSLGDRQFSGNTIYF.

This rearrangement joins TRBV4-2 to TRBJ1-1, with D unresolved. Germline V gene data show CDR1 as LGHNA and CDR2 as YNFKEQ. Trimming stripped 4 bases from V and 4 bases from J, with 16 bases between. The CDR3 totals 15 residues. In DNA, the CDR3 is TGTGCCAGCAGCCGAGACCGACATGAGGGCACTGAAGCTTTCTTT. Encoded protein: CASSRDRHEGTEAFF.

The chain couples TRBV29-1 to TRBJ1-5; 7 bases align to TRBD1. Trimming took 4 bases from V and 2 from J; bases not matched to a gene: 2. The CDR3 is 13 residues long. The germline V gene has CDR1 SQVTM and CDR2 ANQGSEA. The CDR3 reads CSVGGGGNQPQHF. In DNA form, the CDR3 reads TGCAGCGTTGGAGGGGGCGGCAATCAGCCCCAGCATTTT.

The rearrangement uses TRBV11-2 and TRBJ2-3; D possibly corresponds to TRBD2 (5 bases). V was pared by 1 base and J by 6 bases, with 14 bases between. The CDR3 contains 15 residues. The germline gives CDR1 SGHAT, CDR2 FQNNGV. This CDR3 is CASSLVRRAKDTQYF. DNA of the CDR3: TGTGCCAGCAGCTTAGTTCGGCGGGCCAAGGATACGCAGTATTTT.

The CDR3 sequence is CAIRKALGNEQFF. Here the CDR3 DNA reads TGTGCCATCAGAAAAGCCTTGGGCAATGAGCAGTTCTTC. V usage is TRBV10-3 and J usage is TRBJ2-1, with D hard to call. The CDR3 has 13 residues. The germline gives CDR1 ENHRY, CDR2 SYGVKD. V was cut by 6 bases and J by 6 bases, with 12 bases left in between.

This chain connects TRBV5-1 to TRBJ2-1, with TRBD2 identical over 11 bases. The CDR3 runs 16 residues. Germline CDR1 SGHRS, CDR2 YFSETQ. The V segment lost 2 bases and the J segment 9 bases; nucleotides outside the gene matches: 10. CDR3 region: CASSFRLAGGLVEQFF. CDR3 DNA: TGCGCCAGCAGCTTTAGGCTAGCGGGGGGACTCGTTGAGCAGTTCTTC.

The chain links TRBV9 to TRBJ2-3, with 9 bases lining up with TRBD2. Losses at the gene ends were 0 bases for V and 6 bases for J; bases not matched to a gene: 5. Germline V lookup: CDR1 SGDLS, CDR2 YYNGEE. The CDR3 totals 15 residues. The CDR3 coding sequence is TGTGCCAGCAGCGTAGGGCGGGGGGGACTGGATACGCAGTATTTT. It is translated as CASSVGRGGLDTQYF.

The rearrangement links TRBV6-1 to TRBJ2-7; tentative D call: TRBD2 (6 bases). The CDR3 spans 16 residues. From germline, CDR1 is MNHNS and CDR2 SASEGT. Trimming left V 4 bases short and J 2 bases short, with 18 bases between. As DNA, the CDR3 is TGTGCCAGCAGTGTCACCTGGGGGGTTAGCGCCTACGAGCAGTACTTC. As protein: CASSVTWGVSAYEQYF.

The chain combines TRBV2 with TRBJ2-2, with D possibly TRBD1 on 5 matching bases. This CDR3 has 14 amino acids. Germline lookup yields CDR1 SNHLY and CDR2 FYNNEI. Trimming stripped 8 bases from V and 4 bases from J, with 14 bases between. CDR3 region: CASQVGVSTGELFF. The CDR3 nucleotides read TGTGCCAGCCAAGTAGGGGTCTCCACCGGGGAGCTGTTTTTT.

For the CDR3, the DNA is TGTGCCAGCAGCTTCGGACAGGGACTGGGCTACACCTTC. It yields the protein CASSFGQGLGYTF. J is TRBJ1-2 and V is TRBV7-2; 8 positions match TRBD1. Looked up from germline, CDR1 is SGHTA and CDR2 is FQGNSA. CDR3 size: 13 residues. Trimming cost V 3 bases and J 8 bases; bases outside gene matches: 5.

The V and J genes are TRBV6-4 and TRBJ2-2; D may correspond to TRBD1 or TRBD2 (5 bases each). The CDR3 contains 15 residues. Trimming removed 0 bases at V and 4 bases at J, with 9 bases between. In germline, CDR1 is MRHNA, CDR2 SNTAGT. The CDR3 loop is CASSDSWGSTGELFF. The CDR3, as DNA: TGTGCCAGCAGTGACTCGTGGGGGTCCACCGGGGAGCTGTTTTTT.

In its sample, this clone was seen once. This chain joins TRBV29-1 and TRBJ2-7; D might be TRBD2 (6 bases). Between the trimmed V and J ends, which lost 4 bases and 5 bases, there was a span of 18 bases. Looked up from germline, CDR1 is SQVTM and CDR2 is ANQGSEA. CDR3 length: 14 amino acids. CDR3 amino acids: CSVGERGRLDEQYF. CDR3 sequence (DNA): TGCAGCGTTGGGGAAAGGGGACGACTAGACGAGCAGTACTTC.

The chain employs TRBV6-5 and TRBJ1-6, with D perhaps matching TRBD1 (5 bases). This CDR3 contains 15 residues. Looked up from germline, CDR1 is MNHEY and CDR2 is SVGAGI. V shed 4 bases and J shed 10 bases, with 17 bases lying between them. CDR3 in amino acids: CASSFSRGGRSPLHF. The CDR3 nucleotides read TGTGCCAGCAGTTTCTCTCGCGGGGGTCGGTCACCCCTCCACTTT.

V is TRBV7-2 and J is TRBJ1-5; the D is unclear. V was clipped by 5 bases and J by 6 bases, with 17 bases between them. The germline V gene encodes CDR1 SGHTA and CDR2 FQGNSA. The CDR3 length is 15 residues. The CDR3 DNA follows: TGTGCCAGCAGCCCAACTGGGTTCCCTATTCAGCCCCAGCATTTT. Translation: CASSPTGFPIQPQHF.

V is TRBV4-2 and J is TRBJ1-5; TRBD1 aligns across 7 bases. The CDR3 spans 14 residues. Germline CDR1 is LGHNA and CDR2 is YNFKEQ. After removal of 2 bases from V and 6 bases from J, the junction contained 4 bases not matched to a gene. The CDR3 reads CASSQSAGGQPQHF. The CDR3 DNA follows: TGTGCCAGCAGCCAATCGGCAGGGGGTCAGCCCCAGCATTTT.

Regarding this clone: This same CDR3 is encoded by further DNA sequences in the sample. V gene TRBV5-1 combines with J gene TRBJ2-7; D perhaps matches TRBD1 (6 bases). Germline V gives CDR1 SGHRS, CDR2 YFSETQ. The V and J ends lost 0 bases and 3 bases respectively, with 16 bases between them. The CDR3 sequence is 16 residues long. The CDR3 DNA reads TGCGCCAGCAGCTTGGCCCCTTGGACAGAGTACTACGAGCAGTACTTC. Translation gives CASSLAPWTEYYEQYF.

The chain combines TRBV10-3 with TRBJ2-2, with TRBD2 identical over 8 bases. V trimming: 10 bases; J trimming: 5 bases; junction bases outside the gene matches: 9. This CDR3 is built from 14 residues. The germline CDR1 and CDR2 sequences are ENHRY and SYGVKD. CDR3 loop: CATSGGAVTGELFF. Here the CDR3 DNA reads TGTGCCACCTCCGGGGGGGCCGTGACCGGGGAGCTGTTTTTT.

This clone has just a few counts. The chain is built from TRBV4-3 and TRBJ2-2; D ambiguous. CDR1 is LGHNA and CDR2 is YSLEER in the germline V gene. The CDR3 sequence is 18 residues long. The germline V and J ends were trimmed by 0 bases and 1 base, with 15 bases remaining between them. DNA of the CDR3: TGCGCCAGCAGCCAAGATGGCCCTGGTTCCTGGAACACCGGGGAGCTGTTTTTT. This codes for CASSQDGPGSWNTGELFF.

V gene TRBV12-5 combines with J gene TRBJ1-2, with D perhaps TRBD1 (6 bases). The CDR3 has 13 amino acids. Germline lookup yields CDR1 LGHNT and CDR2 FRNRAP. V shed 4 bases and J shed 5 bases, with 11 bases lying between them. CDR3: CASGSSGEYGYTF. The CDR3 region has the DNA TGTGCTAGTGGTTCCTCAGGGGAATATGGCTACACCTTC.

This clone has a single count. The chain couples TRBV4-1 to TRBJ1-5; TRBD1 is a possible D gene (6 bases). The CDR3 runs 19 residues. Per germline, CDR1 MGHRA and CDR2 YSYEKL. The germline V and J ends were trimmed by 4 bases and 2 bases, with 24 bases remaining between them. The DNA for the CDR3 is TGCGCCAGCAGCCCGATTGGCGTACAGGGAGTCGTGGGCAATCAGCCCCAGCATTTT. This gives the protein CASSPIGVQGVVGNQPQHF.

This clone has a single count. The genes are TRBV28 and TRBJ1-2; D may be TRBD1 (5 bases). With 4 bases removed from V and 2 bases from J, the gap between germline ends came to 11 bases. Per germline, CDR1 MDHEN and CDR2 SYDVKM. The CDR3 spans 14 residues. DNA of the CDR3: TGTGCCAGCAGTTACCCAGGGAGGAACTATGGCTACACCTTC. It translates to CASSYPGRNYGYTF.

J is TRBJ2-7 and V is TRBV18, with TRBD1 identical over 7 bases. Trimming cost V 5 bases and J 1 base; bases outside gene matches: 8. The germline V gene encodes CDR1 KGHSH and CDR2 LQKENI. This CDR3 spans 15 amino acids. As DNA, the CDR3 is TGTGCCAGCTCAGGCACAGGGGCTGGATCCTACGAGCAGTACTTC. Translation gives CASSGTGAGSYEQYF.

V and J are TRBV7-9 and TRBJ2-1; D may correspond to TRBD1 or TRBD2 (5 bases each). This CDR3 is 18 amino acids long. V lost 5 bases, J lost 2 bases, and 22 bases lay in between. CDR1 and CDR2 (germline): SEHNR, FQNEAQ (reference sequence). CDR3 in amino acids: CASSPKNPLRGPYNEQFF. The CDR3 DNA follows: TGTGCCAGCAGCCCCAAAAACCCTCTCCGGGGACCCTACAATGAGCAGTTCTTC.

This clone was recorded only once. The chain couples TRBV6-4 to TRBJ2-3; D remains ambiguous. The germline V gene encodes CDR1 MRHNA and CDR2 SNTAGT. CDR3 length: 13 amino acids. V gave up 0 bases and J gave up 3 bases, with 4 bases separating them. The CDR3 sequence: CASSDSYTDTQYF. The CDR3 coding sequence is TGTGCCAGCAGTGACTCCTATACAGATACGCAGTATTTT.